Below, one TCR beta chain is given with its context. Its antigen is as yet unknown. This record belongs to a study of cytomegalovirus exposure and HLA in healthy donors. Whole-study context: An analysis done earlier identified almost 120 million unique TCR beta sequences from approximately 180 million T cells. Points from the study as a whole: V segments that were indistinguishable, TRBV6-2 and TRBV6-3 among them, were omitted from analysis. While the bulk of TCR sequences proved rare, some public TCRs turned up in many donors.

With 60 Vbeta and 13 Jbeta primers, the PCR was carried out. Sequencing used immunoSEQ multiplex PCR; TCRdb keeps in-frame clones, though not all of them. The data contain about 140,000 clones, about 80% of them singletons. This CDR3 is built from 16 residues. The V gene's germline CDR1 is PRHDT and CDR2 FYEKMQ (reference sequence). V shed 1 base, J shed 2 bases, and the junction held 5 bases outside the gene matches. This receptor was identified in a man in his thirties or forties in good health. The sequencing sample was made of PBMCs. This chain connects TRBV13 to TRBJ2-7; 10 bases align to TRBD1. The CDR3 here is CASSLAGQGITYEQYF. DNA for the CDR3: TGTGCCAGCAGCTTAGCGGGACAGGGGATAACCTACGAGCAGTACTTC. The whole variable domain, filled in from reference TRBV13 and TRBJ2-7, reads AAGVIQSPRHLIKEKRETATLKCYPIPRHDTVYWYQQGPGQDPQFLISFYEKMQSDKGSIPDRFSAQQFSDYHSELNMSSLELGDSALYFCASSLAGQGITYEQYFGPGTRLTVT.